The 27 T cell receptor beta chains below come from one sample, sequenced in a study of technical replicates of blood from several donors. Sequenced by immunoSEQ multiplex PCR; TCRdb stores in-frame clones only, minus some. This sample has almost 90,000 clones, with about 94% found just once. Specimen: T cells isolated from PBMCs. The receptor source for this set is a human donor in good health.

The V call is TRBV6-4, the J call TRBJ2-1; 12 bases are shared with TRBD2. CDR3 size: 14 residues. After removal of 5 bases from V and 7 bases from J, the junction contained 3 bases not matched to a gene. Germline V CDR1 and CDR2: MRHNA, SNTAGT. In nucleotides, the CDR3 is TGTGCCAGCAGTCTAGCGGGAGGGGGTAATGAGCAGTTCTTC. Its protein product is CASSLAGGGNEQFF.

This chain links TRBV28 with TRBJ2-2; 8 bases are a match to TRBD1. This CDR3 is 17 amino acids long. Unmatched junction bases numbered 16, after V lost 8 bases and J lost 5 bases. Germline CDR1 MDHEN, CDR2 SYDVKM. The CDR3 here is CASYTRDPGQDTGELFF. CDR3 DNA: TGTGCCAGCTATACCAGGGACCCGGGACAGGATACCGGGGAGCTGTTTTTT.

A single count supports this clone. J is TRBJ2-2 and V is TRBV2; 8 nucleotides agree with TRBD2. The V gene's germline CDR1 is SNHLY and CDR2 FYNNEI. V lost 6 bases to trimming and J lost 4 bases; unmatched junction nucleotides: 7. This CDR3 spans 15 amino acids. CDR3 region: CASRDGTRATGELFF. CDR3 DNA sequence: TGTGCCAGCAGGGACGGGACTAGGGCCACCGGGGAGCTGTTTTTT.

This clone appeared a single time. The genes are TRBV4-2 and TRBJ2-3; D ambiguous. Germline V CDR1 and CDR2: LGHNA, YNFKEQ. The V end lost 2 bases, the J end lost 7 bases, and 10 bases lay between the germline ends. The CDR3 contains 13 residues. DNA for the CDR3: TGTGCCAGCAGCCAACCGCTCGAGAATACGCAGTATTTT. This encodes CASSQPLENTQYF.

The chain is built from TRBV5-1 and TRBJ2-5; D possibly corresponds to TRBD1 (5 bases). Trimming cost V 4 bases and J 1 base, with 17 bases left between them. The CDR3 contains 16 residues. Germline CDR1 and CDR2: SGHRS and YFSETQ. This chain's CDR3 is CASSPGAGWPQETQYF. CDR3 sequence (DNA): TGCGCCAGCAGCCCTGGGGCCGGGTGGCCCCAAGAGACCCAGTACTTC.

This clone was observed a single time. The V call is TRBV6-1, the J call TRBJ2-5; 7 bases fit TRBD1. The end of the DNA fits TRBJ2-7 better, so the J call may be wrong. This CDR3 region has 15 residues. Per the germline V gene, CDR1 is MNHNS and CDR2 is SASEGT. Written as DNA, the CDR3 is TGTGCCAGCAGTGAAGCCCCGGGACAGACCTACGAGCAGTACTTC. Its translation is CASSEAPGQTYEQYF.

The chain has TRBV2 and TRBJ2-5; 8 bases align to TRBD2. The CDR3 is 15 residues long. Trimming cost V 6 bases and J 9 bases; bases outside gene matches: 15. CDR1 and CDR2 from the germline V gene are SNHLY and FYNNEI. The DNA of the CDR3 is TGTGCCAGCAGGGCTACTAGCGGAGGCGGGGAGCCCCAGTACTTC. Protein sequence: CASRATSGGGEPQYF.

V usage is TRBV19 and J usage is TRBJ1-4; maybe TRBD1 (5 bases). The CDR3 runs to 14 residues. The V gene lost 6 bases and the J gene lost 5 bases, with 13 bases spanning the gap. Per the germline V gene, CDR1 is LNHDA and CDR2 is SQIVND (reference sequence). CDR3 nucleotide sequence: TGTGCCAGTAGCCTCCGGGGGGGAAATGAAAAACTGTTTTTT. Translating it yields CASSLRGGNEKLFF.

This clone was detected once. The rearrangement uses TRBV25-1 and TRBJ1-2; D perhaps matches TRBD1 (6 bases). The CDR3 covers 14 residues. Germline V gives CDR1 MGHDK, CDR2 SYGVNS. V was shortened by 7 bases and J by 4 bases, with 16 bases between the two germline ends. CDR3: CASTPDGQIYGYTF. In DNA form, the CDR3 reads TGTGCCAGCACCCCCGACGGACAGATCTATGGCTACACCTTC.

The rearrangement joins TRBV11-2 to TRBJ2-6; D is perhaps TRBD1 (6 bases). Germline V gene lookup returns CDR1 SGHAT and CDR2 FQNNGV. The CDR3 is made up of 15 amino acids. V was clipped by 1 base and J by 2 bases, with 6 bases between them. The chain's CDR3 is CASSLAGAGANVLTF. CDR3 bases: TGTGCCAGCAGCTTAGCAGGGGCTGGGGCCAACGTCCTGACTTTC.

The CDR3 DNA sequence: TGCGCCAGCAGCCATGTGATCCGGGACAGTTCCTACGAGCAGTACTTC. Translation gives CASSHVIRDSSYEQYF. The chain employs TRBV4-1 and TRBJ2-7; TRBD1 matches at 7 bases. The CDR3 totals 16 residues. CDR1 is MGHRA and CDR2 is YSYEKL in the germline V gene. V lost 3 bases and J lost 1; bases outside the gene matches: 9.

The chain recombines TRBV29-1 with TRBJ1-1; no definite D call. This CDR3 has 11 residues. The V gene's germline CDR1 is SQVTM and CDR2 ANQGSEA. Between the trimmed V and J ends, which lost 6 bases and 1 base, there was a span of 6 bases. As DNA, the CDR3 is TGCAGCGTGGGGAGGAACACTGAAGCTTTCTTT. This translates into CSVGRNTEAFF.

The chain is built from TRBV6-1 and TRBJ1-2; D is uncertain. The CDR3 extends over 13 amino acids. Trimming removed 1 base at V and 5 bases at J, with 8 bases between. Germline CDR1 is MNHNS and CDR2 is SASEGT. CDR3 protein: CASSEERIYGYTF. The CDR3 nucleotides are TGTGCCAGCAGTGAAGAGAGGATTTATGGCTACACCTTC.

V gene TRBV10-3 combines with J gene TRBJ1-2, with TRBD1 matching 9 bases. J lost 6 bases, V lost 11 bases, and 16 bases had no gene match. CDR3 length: 15 amino acids. CDR1 is ENHRY and CDR2 is SYGVKD in the germline V gene. CDR3 sequence (DNA): TGTGCCGCCCGGGACAGGGAGTATAGTGAAAATGGCTACACCTTC. It is translated as CAARDREYSENGYTF.

The chain uses TRBV10-1 and TRBJ1-1; tentatively, D is TRBD1 (5 bases). Germline CDR1 and CDR2: WNHNN and SYGVQD (reference sequence). The CDR3 is 14 amino acids. V was shortened by 2 bases and J by 0 bases, with 7 bases between the two germline ends. This CDR3 reads CASSEGHMNTEAFF. The CDR3 nucleotides are TGCGCCAGCAGTGAGGGACACATGAACACTGAAGCTTTCTTT.

The CDR3 here is CASSGALGAKNIQYF. DNA for the CDR3: TGTGCCAGCAGTGGGGCCTTGGGAGCCAAAAACATTCAGTACTTC. V is TRBV27 and J is TRBJ2-4; D perhaps matches TRBD1 (5 bases). CDR1 and CDR2 from the germline V gene are MNHEY and SMNVEV (reference sequence). The CDR3 length is 15 residues. V was pared by 5 bases and J by 0 bases, with 11 bases between.

The rearrangement uses TRBV4-2 and TRBJ2-2; TRBD2 agrees at 9 bases. The V gene's germline CDR1 is LGHNA and CDR2 YNFKEQ. The junction had 18 bases not matched to a gene; V was cut back by 3 bases and J by 4 bases. The CDR3 totals 20 residues. CDR3 protein: CASSQRVGVPAGGGTGELFF. CDR3 nucleotide sequence: TGTGCCAGCAGCCAGAGGGTGGGGGTCCCAGCGGGGGGTGGCACCGGGGAGCTGTTTTTT.

This CDR3 is CASTGSGDDSNQPQHF. CDR3 in DNA: TGTGCCAGCACTGGGTCAGGGGACGATAGCAATCAGCCCCAGCATTTT. The V gene is TRBV28, the J gene TRBJ1-5, with D perhaps matching TRBD1 (6 bases). Trimming took off 7 bases at V and 0 bases at J, with 16 bases between the two ends. Germline-derived CDR1 and CDR2 are MDHEN and SYDVKM. This CDR3 spans 16 amino acids.

The chain uses TRBV30 and TRBJ1-5; a possible D gene is TRBD1 (6 bases). V was shortened by 2 bases and J by 3 bases, with 11 bases between the two germline ends. Germline-derived CDR1 and CDR2 are GTSNPN and SVGIG (reference sequence). The length of the CDR3 is 14 residues. Written as DNA, the CDR3 is TGTGCCTGGAGTTATGGACAGTTCAATCAGCCCCAGCATTTT. Residues: CAWSYGQFNQPQHF.

There are a few counts of this clone. The genes are TRBV7-9 and TRBJ1-1, with D perhaps matching TRBD1 (6 bases). There are 13 residues in the CDR3. The V gene's germline CDR1 is SEHNR and CDR2 FQNEAQ (reference sequence). Trimming stripped 6 bases from V and 2 bases from J, with 10 bases between. CDR3 nucleotide sequence: TGTGCCAGCAGGCACAGGGTTAACACTGAAGCTTTCTTT. Protein: CASRHRVNTEAFF.

The CDR3 DNA follows: TGTGCCAGCAGCGTCCGCCCCTCCGGACAGGGGTACCAAGAGACCCAGTACTTC. Translated, it gives CASSVRPSGQGYQETQYF. The chain carries TRBV9 and TRBJ2-5; TRBD1 aligns across 9 bases. Germline assignment: CDR1 SGDLS and CDR2 YYNGEE. V shed 2 bases, J shed 0 bases, and the junction held 11 bases outside the gene matches. The CDR3 spans 18 residues.

Written as DNA, the CDR3 is TGCGCCAGCACCTCGACTAGCGGGAACACCGGGGAGCTGTTTTTT. Its protein is CASTSTSGNTGELFF. The chain employs TRBV10-1 and TRBJ2-2; 9 bases fit TRBD2. The junction had 4 bases not matched to a gene; V was cut back by 7 bases and J by 1 base. The CDR3 loop spans 15 amino acids. Germline V gene sequence: CDR1 WNHNN, CDR2 SYGVQD (reference sequence).

The V call is TRBV28, the J call TRBJ2-5; TRBD2 matches at 15 bases. This CDR3 comprises 14 residues. The germline V gene encodes CDR1 MDHEN and CDR2 SYDVKM. V lost 2 bases to trimming and J lost 10 bases; unmatched junction nucleotides: 2. The CDR3 here is CASSLRTSGRDQYF. The CDR3 nucleotides are TGTGCCAGCAGTTTAAGGACTAGCGGGAGGGACCAGTACTTC.

V and J are TRBV11-1 and TRBJ2-1, with 11 bases fitting TRBD1. CDR1 and CDR2 (germline): SGHAT, FQDESV (reference sequence). Germline trimming cut 5 bases from V and 4 bases from J; bases unmatched to any gene: 4. CDR3 length: 15 residues. The chain's CDR3 is CASSGDRGEYNEQFF. The CDR3 DNA sequence: TGTGCCAGCAGCGGGGACAGGGGGGAATACAATGAGCAGTTCTTC. Full variable domain (remainder filled in from reference TRBV11-1 and TRBJ2-1): EAEVAQSPRYKITEKSQAVAFWCDPISGHATLYWYRQILGQGPELLVQFQDESVVDDSQLPKDRFSAERLKGVDSTLKIQPAELGDSAMYLCASSGDRGEYNEQFFGPGTRLTVL.

In DNA form, the CDR3 reads TGCAGCGTTGATGTCGGAGGGAATGAGCAGTTCTTC. Protein product: CSVDVGGNEQFF. The chain joins TRBV29-1 to TRBJ2-1; D may be TRBD2 (6 bases). Germline CDR1 SQVTM, CDR2 ANQGSEA. The V end was cut by 3 bases, the J end by 7 bases, with 10 bases between. CDR3 length: 12 residues.

This clone occurred once. The chain joins TRBV6-5 to TRBJ2-7; no clear D gene. CDR1 is MNHEY and CDR2 is SVGAGI in the germline V gene. This CDR3 has 15 amino acids. Trimming removed 0 bases from V and 0 bases from J, with 9 bases in between. CDR3 bases: TGTGCCAGCAGTTACTCGGCACGTGGCTCCTACGAGCAGTACTTC. This translates into CASSYSARGSYEQYF.

This sequence joins TRBV7-9 and TRBJ2-7, with 11 nucleotides matching TRBD2. The germline gives CDR1 SEHNR, CDR2 FQNEAQ (reference sequence). With V trimmed by 6 bases and J by 5 bases, 6 bases remained unmatched. The CDR3 is 14 amino acids. CDR3 coding DNA: TGTGCCAGCAGGGGTAGCGGGAGGGCGGACGAGCAGTACTTC. The encoded protein is CASRGSGRADEQYF.